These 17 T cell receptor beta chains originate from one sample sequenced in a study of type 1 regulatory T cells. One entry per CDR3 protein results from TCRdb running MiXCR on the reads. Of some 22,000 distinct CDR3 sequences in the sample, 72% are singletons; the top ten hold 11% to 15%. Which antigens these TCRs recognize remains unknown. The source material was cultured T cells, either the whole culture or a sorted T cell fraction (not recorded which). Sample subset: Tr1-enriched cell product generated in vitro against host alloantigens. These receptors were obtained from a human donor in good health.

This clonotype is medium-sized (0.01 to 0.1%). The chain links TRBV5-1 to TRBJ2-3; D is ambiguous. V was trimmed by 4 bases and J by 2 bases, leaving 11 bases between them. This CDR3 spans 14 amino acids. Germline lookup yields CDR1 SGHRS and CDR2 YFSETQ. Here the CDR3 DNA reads TGCGCCAGCAGCCCTCGGTTCAACACAGATACGCAGTATTTT. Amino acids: CASSPRFNTDTQYF.

CDR3: CASSQYGGAVGQYF. The CDR3 nucleotides are TGTGCCAGCAGCCAGTACGGGGGAGCAGTCGGGCAGTACTTC. The chain uses TRBV7-8 and TRBJ2-7; tentative D call: TRBD2 (6 bases). This CDR3 region has 14 residues. Deletions cut 5 bases from V and 9 bases from J, with 20 bases between. Looked up from germline, CDR1 is SGHVS and CDR2 is FQNEAQ.

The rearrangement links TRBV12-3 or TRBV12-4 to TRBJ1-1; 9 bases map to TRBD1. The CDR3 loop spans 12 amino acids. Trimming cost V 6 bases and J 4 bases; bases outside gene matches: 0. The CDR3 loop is CASRTGGTEAFF. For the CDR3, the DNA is TGTGCCAGCAGGACAGGGGGCACTGAAGCTTTCTTT.

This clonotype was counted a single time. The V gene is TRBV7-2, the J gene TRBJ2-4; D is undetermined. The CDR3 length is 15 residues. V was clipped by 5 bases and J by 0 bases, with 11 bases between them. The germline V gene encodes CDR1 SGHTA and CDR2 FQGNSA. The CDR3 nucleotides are TGTGCCAGCAGCCTCTTGGCCCTAGCCAAAAACATTCAGTACTTC. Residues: CASSLLALAKNIQYF.

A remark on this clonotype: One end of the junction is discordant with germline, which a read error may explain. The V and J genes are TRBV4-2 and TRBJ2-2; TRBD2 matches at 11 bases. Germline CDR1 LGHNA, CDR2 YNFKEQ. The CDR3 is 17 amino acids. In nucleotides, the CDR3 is TGTGCCAGCAGCCAAGAAACTAGCGGGGGATCGTCCGGGGGGCTGTTTTTT. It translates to CASSQETSGGSSGGLFF.

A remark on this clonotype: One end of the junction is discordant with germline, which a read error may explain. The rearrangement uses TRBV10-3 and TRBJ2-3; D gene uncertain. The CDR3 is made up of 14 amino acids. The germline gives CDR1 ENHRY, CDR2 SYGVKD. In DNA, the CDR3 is TGTGCCATCAGACGTGCGAGCGACACAGATACACAGTATTTT. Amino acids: CAIRRASDTDTQYF.

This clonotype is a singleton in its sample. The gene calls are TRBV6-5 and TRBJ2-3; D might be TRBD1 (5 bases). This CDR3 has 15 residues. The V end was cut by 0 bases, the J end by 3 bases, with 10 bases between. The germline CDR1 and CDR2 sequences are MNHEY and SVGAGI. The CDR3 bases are TGTGCCAGCAGTTACTCGGGGCAGGGAACAGATACGCAGTATTTT. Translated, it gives CASSYSGQGTDTQYF.

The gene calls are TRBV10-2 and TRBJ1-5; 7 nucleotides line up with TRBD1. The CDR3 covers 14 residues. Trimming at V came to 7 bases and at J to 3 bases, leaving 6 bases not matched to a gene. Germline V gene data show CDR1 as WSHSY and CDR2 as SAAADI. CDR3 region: CASTSGQTNQPQHF. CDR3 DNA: TGCGCCAGCACCTCGGGACAGACCAATCAGCCCCAGCATTTT.

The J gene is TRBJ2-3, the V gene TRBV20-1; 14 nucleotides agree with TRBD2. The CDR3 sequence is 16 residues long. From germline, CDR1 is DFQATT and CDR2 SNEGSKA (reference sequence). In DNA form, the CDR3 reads TGCAGCGCGAAAACGGGACTAGCGGGGGAGGGTTTTAGGCAGTATTTT. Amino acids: CSAKTGLAGEGFRQYF.

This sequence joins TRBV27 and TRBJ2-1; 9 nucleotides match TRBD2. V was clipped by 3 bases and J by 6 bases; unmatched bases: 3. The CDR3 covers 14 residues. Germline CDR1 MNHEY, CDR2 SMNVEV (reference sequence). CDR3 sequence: CASSFRRGGNEQFF. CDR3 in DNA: TGTGCCAGCAGTTTTAGGCGGGGGGGCAATGAGCAGTTCTTC.

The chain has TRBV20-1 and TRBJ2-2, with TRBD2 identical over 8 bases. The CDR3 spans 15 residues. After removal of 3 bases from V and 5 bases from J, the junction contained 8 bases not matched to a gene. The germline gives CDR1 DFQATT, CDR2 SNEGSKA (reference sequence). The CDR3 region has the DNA TGCAGTGCTAGGATGGCGGGGGGAGGAACCGGGGAGCTGTTTTTT. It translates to CSARMAGGGTGELFF.

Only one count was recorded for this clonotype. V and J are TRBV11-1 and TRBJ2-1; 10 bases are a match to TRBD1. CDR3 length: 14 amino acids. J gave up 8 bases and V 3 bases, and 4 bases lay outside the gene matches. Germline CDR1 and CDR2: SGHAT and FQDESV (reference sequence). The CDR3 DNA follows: TGTGCCAGCAGCTTGGGACAGGGGAAATATGAGCAGTTCTTC. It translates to CASSLGQGKYEQFF.

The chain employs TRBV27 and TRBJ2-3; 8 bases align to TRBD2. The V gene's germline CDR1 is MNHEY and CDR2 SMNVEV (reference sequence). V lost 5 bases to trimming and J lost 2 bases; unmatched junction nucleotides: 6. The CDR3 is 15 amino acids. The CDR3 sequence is CASSPLGLVTDTQYF. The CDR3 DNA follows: TGTGCCAGCAGTCCCTTGGGACTAGTCACAGATACGCAGTATTTT.

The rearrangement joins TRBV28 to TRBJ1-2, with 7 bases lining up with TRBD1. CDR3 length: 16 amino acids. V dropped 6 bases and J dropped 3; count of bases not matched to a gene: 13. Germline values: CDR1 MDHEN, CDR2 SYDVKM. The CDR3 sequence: CASSPPPLTGDYGYTF. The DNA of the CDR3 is TGTGCCAGCAGCCCCCCCCCCCTTACAGGGGACTATGGCTACACCTTC.

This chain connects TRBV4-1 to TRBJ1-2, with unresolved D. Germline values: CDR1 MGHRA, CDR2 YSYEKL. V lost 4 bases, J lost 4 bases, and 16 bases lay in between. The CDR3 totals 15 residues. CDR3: CASSLQLDPSYGYTF. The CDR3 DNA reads TGCGCCAGCAGCCTCCAATTGGACCCGAGCTATGGCTACACCTTC.

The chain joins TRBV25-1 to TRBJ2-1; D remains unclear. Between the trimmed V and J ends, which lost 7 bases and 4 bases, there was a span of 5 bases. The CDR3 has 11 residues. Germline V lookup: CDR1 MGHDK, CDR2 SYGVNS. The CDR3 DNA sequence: TGTGCCAGCACCCATTACAATGAGCAGTTCTTC. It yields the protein CASTHYNEQFF.

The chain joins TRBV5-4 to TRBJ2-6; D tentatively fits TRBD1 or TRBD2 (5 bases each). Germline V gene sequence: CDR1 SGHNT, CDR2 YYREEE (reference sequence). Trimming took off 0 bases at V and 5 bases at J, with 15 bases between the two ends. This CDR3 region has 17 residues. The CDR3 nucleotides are TGTGCCAGCAGCTTGGCTGGGACCCCACGTTGGGCCAACGTCCTGACTTTC. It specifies CASSLAGTPRWANVLTF.